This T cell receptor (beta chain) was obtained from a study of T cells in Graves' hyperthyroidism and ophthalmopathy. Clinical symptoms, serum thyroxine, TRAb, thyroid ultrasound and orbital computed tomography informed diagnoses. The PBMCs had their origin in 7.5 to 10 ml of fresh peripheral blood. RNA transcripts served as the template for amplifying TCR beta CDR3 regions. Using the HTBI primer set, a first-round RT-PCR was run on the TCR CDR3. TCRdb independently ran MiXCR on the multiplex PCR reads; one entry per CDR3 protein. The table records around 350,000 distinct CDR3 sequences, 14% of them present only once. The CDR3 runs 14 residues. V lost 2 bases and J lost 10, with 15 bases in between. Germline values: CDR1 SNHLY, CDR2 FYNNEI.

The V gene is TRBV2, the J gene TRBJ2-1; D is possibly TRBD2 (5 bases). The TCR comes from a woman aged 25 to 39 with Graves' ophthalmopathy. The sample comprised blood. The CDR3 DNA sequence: TGTGCCAGCAGTGAAAGGACTGGTCCCGGCGAGCAGTTCTTC. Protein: CASSERTGPGEQFF.